This TCR beta chain was identified during a study of blood T cell repertoires in COVID-19. V gave up 6 bases and J gave up 3 bases, with 5 bases separating them. The germline gives CDR1 DFQATT, CDR2 SNEGSKA (reference sequence). The CDR3 loop spans 10 amino acids. The assay was immunoSEQ multiplex PCR, and TCRdb's table has in-frame clones only and misses some. The table shows 150,000 to 200,000 clones, with 65% to 90% occurring only once. The chain combines TRBV20-1 with TRBJ1-2; no reliable D call. The sequenced material came from peripheral blood. This sequence was found in a man in his fifties with active or convalescent COVID-19. Here the CDR3 reads CSAPDYGYTF. The CDR3 DNA reads TGCAGTGCCCCGGACTATGGCTACACCTTC.